Following are 10 T cell receptor beta chains from one sample sequenced in a study of blood T cell repertoires in COVID-19. Here immunoSEQ multiplex PCR was the method, and the copy in TCRdb shows in-frame clones only, minus some. Among under 200,000 clones listed, about 83% were seen once. The sequenced material came from peripheral blood. These TCRs come from a man between 18 and 35 years old with active or convalescent COVID-19.

The chain links TRBV19 to TRBJ2-3; possible D gene TRBD2, 6 bases. The germline CDR1 and CDR2 sequences are LNHDA and SQIVND (reference sequence). The germline V and J ends were trimmed by 6 bases and 1 base, with 23 bases remaining between them. The CDR3 runs to 18 residues. The CDR3 spells CASSNPRGGGAGTDTQYF. The DNA of the CDR3 is TGTGCCAGTAGCAACCCTCGGGGAGGCGGGGCTGGCACAGATACGCAGTATTTT.

The V call is TRBV6-5, the J call TRBJ2-7; no definite D call. Trimming took off 7 bases at V and 2 bases at J, with 6 bases between the two ends. The germline V gene encodes CDR1 MNHEY and CDR2 SVGAGI. CDR3 length: 11 residues. For the CDR3, the DNA is TGTGCCAGCACAACGGCCTACGAGCAGTACGTC. It specifies CASTTAYEQYV.

The chain couples TRBV9 to TRBJ2-7, with 7 bases aligning to TRBD2. Germline assignment: CDR1 SGDLS and CDR2 YYNGEE. The CDR3 length is 16 residues. Germline trimming cut 3 bases from V and 2 bases from J; bases unmatched to any gene: 11. In DNA, the CDR3 is TGTGCCAGCAGCGGGGTGGTTGGGGCGGGAGCCTACGAGCAGTACTTC. It yields the protein CASSGVVGAGAYEQYF.

The chain uses TRBV12-5 and TRBJ1-2, with a tentative D call TRBD1 (5 bases). The germline V gene has CDR1 LGHNT and CDR2 FRNRAP. The CDR3 totals 15 residues. V lost 0 bases, J lost 2 bases, and 10 bases lay in between. The CDR3: CASGLVYRGNYGYTF. The CDR3 nucleotides are TGTGCTAGTGGTTTGGTATATAGGGGAAACTATGGCTACACCTTC.

The gene calls are TRBV20-1 and TRBJ1-2, with 8 bases fitting TRBD1. The CDR3 is 11 amino acids. CDR1 and CDR2 (germline): DFQATT, SNEGSKA (reference sequence). V lost 3 bases, J lost 8 bases, and 2 bases stayed unmatched. This CDR3 is CSARDRDGYTF. Written as DNA, the CDR3 is TGCAGTGCTAGGGACAGGGACGGCTACACCTTC.

The chain couples TRBV18 to TRBJ2-7; 11 bases fit TRBD2. Germline loops: CDR1 KGHSH, CDR2 LQKENI. The length of the CDR3 is 13 residues. The J segment lost 5 bases and the V segment lost 6 bases, leaving 3 bases of the junction unmatched. The CDR3 is CASSLTSGNEQYF. In nucleotides, the CDR3 is TGTGCCAGCTCCTTGACTAGCGGGAACGAGCAGTACTTC.

Comments on this clone: The conserved phenylalanine or tryptophan is not found at the CDR3 terminus, so this likely reflects a read error. It is unclear where the CDR3 begins or ends on the DNA, so no DNA is shown, and the CDR3 is as TCRdb lists it. J is TRBJ1-5 and V is TRBV5-8; the table gives TRBD1 as D, unverified against the DNA. The CDR3 is 14 amino acids in total, end residues counted. Germline CDR1 reads SGHTS; CDR2 reads YDEGEE. Here the CDR3 reads CASSIRPRTGPNSL.

The chain joins TRBV9 to TRBJ1-6; a possible D gene is TRBD1 (6 bases). Germline V gene lookup returns CDR1 SGDLS and CDR2 YYNGEE. The CDR3 runs 15 residues. Trimming removed 0 bases at V and 10 bases at J, with 14 bases between. CDR3 sequence: CASSVDGGAISPLHF. CDR3 in DNA: TGTGCCAGCAGCGTAGATGGGGGGGCTATATCACCCCTCCACTTT.

The rearrangement joins TRBV10-3 to TRBJ2-1, with a tentative D call TRBD2 (5 bases). The CDR3 extends over 14 amino acids. Germline CDR1 reads ENHRY; CDR2 reads SYGVKD. V dropped 0 bases and J dropped 4 bases, with 7 bases sitting between them. CDR3 DNA sequence: TGTGCCATCAGTGAGTCTACTAGATACAATGAGCAGTTCTTC. This codes for CAISESTRYNEQFF.

There are a few counts of this clone. This chain joins TRBV19 and TRBJ2-1; tentative D call: TRBD2 (6 bases). The CDR3 extends over 13 amino acids. Germline V gene data show CDR1 as LNHDA and CDR2 as SQIVND (reference sequence). Deletions cut 8 bases from V and 7 bases from J, with 15 bases between. In DNA, the CDR3 is TGTGCCAGTTCCCTGGGGGGTAGGAATGAGCAGTTCTTC. Translating it yields CASSLGGRNEQFF.